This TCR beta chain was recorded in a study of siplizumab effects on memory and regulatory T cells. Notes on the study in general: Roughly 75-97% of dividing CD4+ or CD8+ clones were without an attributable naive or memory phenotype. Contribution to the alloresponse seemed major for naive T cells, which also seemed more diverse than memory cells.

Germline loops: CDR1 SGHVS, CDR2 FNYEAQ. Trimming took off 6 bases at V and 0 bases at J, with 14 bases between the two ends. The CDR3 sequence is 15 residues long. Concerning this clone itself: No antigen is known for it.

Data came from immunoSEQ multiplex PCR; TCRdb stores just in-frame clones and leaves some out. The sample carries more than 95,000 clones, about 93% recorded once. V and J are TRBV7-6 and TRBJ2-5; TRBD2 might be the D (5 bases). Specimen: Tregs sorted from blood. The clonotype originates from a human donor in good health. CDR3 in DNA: TGTGCCAGCAGGGTCGGAGCCGGGAACCAAGAGACCCAGTACTTC. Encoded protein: CASRVGAGNQETQYF.